This T cell receptor (beta chain) was captured by sequencing in a study of early T cells in non-severe SARS-CoV-2 infection. Turning to the study itself: Sequencing input comprised bulk RNA from unsorted whole blood; chain pairing was not available.

Germline V gene lookup returns CDR1 MNHNS and CDR2 SASEGT. The CDR3 loop spans 17 amino acids. Germline trimming cut 3 bases from V and 1 base from J; bases unmatched to any gene: 8. Unique molecular identifiers tagged individual cDNA molecules. Each CDR3 protein is one row after TCRdb ran MiXCR on the 5' RACE reads. The profile shows roughly 55,000 distinct CDR3 sequences, 14% to 15% of them singletons. This clonotype was obtained from an adult who was a healthcare worker with PCR-confirmed SARS-CoV-2 infection or an uninfected control (not recorded which). The chain links TRBV6-1 to TRBJ2-2; TRBD2 matches 7 bases. This sample comprised whole blood, obtained at baseline. CDR3 loop: CASSEAGDLLNTGELFF. The CDR3 nucleotides are TGTGCCAGCAGTGAGGCGGGGGACTTACTGAACACCGGGGAGCTGTTTTTT.